Each of the 2 T cell receptor beta chains below was sequenced from the same sample in a study of T-cell memory formation after mild COVID-19. TCRdb re-derived calls from the 5' RACE reads in MiXCR, one entry per CDR3 protein. The sample records fewer than 250,000 distinct CDR3 sequences, around 20% being singletons. Sequenced sample: PBMCs or a T cell subset sorted from them (not recorded which). These receptors were obtained from an adult woman who had mild COVID-19 (a few samples of this study predate the infection). Cell type and time point are not known.

This clonotype was seen a few times. The CDR3 coding sequence is TGTGCCAGCAGTTCCAGGGGGAATTCACCCCTCCACTTT. It is translated as CASSSRGNSPLHF. The chain has TRBV27 and TRBJ1-6; 7 bases agree with TRBD1. V was pared by 4 bases and J by 7 bases, with 1 base of the junction left unmatched. This CDR3 is built from 13 residues. Germline-derived CDR1 and CDR2 are MNHEY and SMNVEV (reference sequence).

In its sample, this clonotype was seen a few times. The rearrangement links TRBV6-2 or TRBV6-3 to TRBJ2-1; 7 bases line up with TRBD1. J was trimmed by 6 bases and V by 5 bases; bases with no gene match: 7. The CDR3 runs to 14 residues. The germline V gene encodes CDR1 MNHEY and CDR2 SVGEGT. CDR3 nucleotide sequence: TGTGCCAGCAGTCAGCCCGGGACAGTCAATGAGCAGTTCTTC. Its translation is CASSQPGTVNEQFF.